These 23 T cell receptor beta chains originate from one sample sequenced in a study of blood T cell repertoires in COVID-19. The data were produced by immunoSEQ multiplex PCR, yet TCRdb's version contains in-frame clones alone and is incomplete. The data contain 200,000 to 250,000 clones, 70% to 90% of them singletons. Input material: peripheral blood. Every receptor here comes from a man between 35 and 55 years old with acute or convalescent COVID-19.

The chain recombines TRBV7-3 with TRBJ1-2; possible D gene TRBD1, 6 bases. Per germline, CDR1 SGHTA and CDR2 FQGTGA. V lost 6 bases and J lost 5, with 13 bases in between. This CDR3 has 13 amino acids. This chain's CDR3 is CASRPGTRYGYTF. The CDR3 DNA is TGTGCCAGCAGACCCGGGACACGGTATGGCTACACCTTC. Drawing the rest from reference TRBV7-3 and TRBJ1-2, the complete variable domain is GAGVSQTPSNKVTEKGKYVELRCDPISGHTALYWYRQSLGQGPEFLIYFQGTGAADDSGLPNDRFFAVRPEGSVSTLKIQRTERGDSAVYLCASRPGTRYGYTFGSGTRLTVV.

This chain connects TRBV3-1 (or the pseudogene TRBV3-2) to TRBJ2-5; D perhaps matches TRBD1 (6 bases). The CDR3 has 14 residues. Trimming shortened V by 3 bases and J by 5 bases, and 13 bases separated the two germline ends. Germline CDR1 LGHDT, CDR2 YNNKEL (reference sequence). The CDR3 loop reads CASSQGQGSETQYF. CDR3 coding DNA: TGTGCCAGCAGCCAGGGACAAGGGTCGGAGACCCAGTACTTC.

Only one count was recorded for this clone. CDR3 in amino acids: CSVVGGAGSNQPQHF. Here the CDR3 DNA reads TGCAGCGTTGTAGGTGGGGCAGGGAGCAATCAGCCCCAGCATTTT. This sequence joins TRBV29-1 and TRBJ1-5, with D perhaps TRBD1 (5 bases). Germline values: CDR1 SQVTM, CDR2 ANQGSEA. This CDR3 comprises 15 residues. Trimming stripped 4 bases from V and 1 base from J, with 14 bases between.

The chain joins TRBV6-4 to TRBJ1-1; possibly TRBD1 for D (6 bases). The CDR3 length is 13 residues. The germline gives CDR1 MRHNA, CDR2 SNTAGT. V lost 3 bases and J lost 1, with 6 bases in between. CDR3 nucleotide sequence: TGTGCCAGCAGTGAGGGGGCGAACACTGAAGCTTTCTTT. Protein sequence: CASSEGANTEAFF.

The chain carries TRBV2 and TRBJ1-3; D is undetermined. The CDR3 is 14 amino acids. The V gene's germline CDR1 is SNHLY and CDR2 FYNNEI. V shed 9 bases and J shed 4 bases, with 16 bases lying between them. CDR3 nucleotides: TGTGCCAGTCGACTCGTGGGAGAAGGAAACACCATATATTTT. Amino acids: CASRLVGEGNTIYF.

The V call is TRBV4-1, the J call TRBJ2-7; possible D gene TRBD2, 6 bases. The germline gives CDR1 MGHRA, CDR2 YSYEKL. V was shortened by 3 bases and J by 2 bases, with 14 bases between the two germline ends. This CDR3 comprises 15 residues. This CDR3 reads CASSQNTGTAYEQYF. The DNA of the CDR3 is TGCGCCAGCAGCCAGAACACCGGGACTGCCTACGAGCAGTACTTC.

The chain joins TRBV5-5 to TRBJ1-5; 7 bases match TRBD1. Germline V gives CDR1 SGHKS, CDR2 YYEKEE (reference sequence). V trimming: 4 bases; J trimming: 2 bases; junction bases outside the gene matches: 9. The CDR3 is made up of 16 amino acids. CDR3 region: CASSLEGTGGNQPQHF. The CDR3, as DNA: TGTGCCAGCAGCCTCGAGGGTACAGGGGGCAATCAGCCCCAGCATTTT.

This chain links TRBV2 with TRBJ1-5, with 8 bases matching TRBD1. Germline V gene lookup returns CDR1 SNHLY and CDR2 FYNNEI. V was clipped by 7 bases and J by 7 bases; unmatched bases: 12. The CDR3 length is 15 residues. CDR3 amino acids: CASTLVGQGRQPQHF. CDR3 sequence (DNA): TGTGCCAGCACATTAGTTGGACAGGGAAGACAGCCCCAGCATTTT. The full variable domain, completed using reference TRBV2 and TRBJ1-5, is EPEVTQTPSHQVTQMGQEVILRCVPISNHLYFYWYRQILGQKVEFLVSFYNNEISEKSEIFDDQFSVERPDGSNFTLKIRSTKLEDSAMYFCASTLVGQGRQPQHFGDGTRLSIL.

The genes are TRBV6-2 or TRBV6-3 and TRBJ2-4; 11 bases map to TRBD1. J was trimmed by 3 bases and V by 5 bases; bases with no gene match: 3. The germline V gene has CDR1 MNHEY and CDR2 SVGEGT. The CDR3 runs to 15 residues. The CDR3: CASSHGTGGKNIQYF. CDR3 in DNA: TGTGCCAGCAGTCATGGGACAGGGGGCAAAAACATTCAGTACTTC.

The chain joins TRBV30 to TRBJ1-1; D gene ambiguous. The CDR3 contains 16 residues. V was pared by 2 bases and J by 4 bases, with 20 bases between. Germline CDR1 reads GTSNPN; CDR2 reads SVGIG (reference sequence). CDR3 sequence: CAWSLADRARGTEAFF. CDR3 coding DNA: TGTGCCTGGAGTTTAGCAGATCGGGCTCGGGGCACTGAAGCTTTCTTT. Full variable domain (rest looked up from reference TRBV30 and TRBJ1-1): SQTIHQWPATLVQPVGSPLSLECTVEGTSNPNLYWYRQAAGRGLQLLFYSVGIGQISSEVPQNLSASRPQDRQFILSSKKLLLSDSGFYLCAWSLADRARGTEAFFGQGTRLTVV.

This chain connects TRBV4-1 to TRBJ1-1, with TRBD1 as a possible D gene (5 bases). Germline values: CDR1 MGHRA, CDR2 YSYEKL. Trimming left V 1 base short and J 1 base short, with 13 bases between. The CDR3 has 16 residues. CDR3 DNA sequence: TGCGCCAGCAGCCAAGGGGGCGGGGTAACGAACACTGAAGCTTTCTTT. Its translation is CASSQGGGVTNTEAFF.

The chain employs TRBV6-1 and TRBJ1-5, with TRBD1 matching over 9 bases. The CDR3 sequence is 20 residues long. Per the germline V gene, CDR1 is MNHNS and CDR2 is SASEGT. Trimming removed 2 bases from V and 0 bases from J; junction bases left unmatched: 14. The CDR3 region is CASSEFDPDRGLYSNQPQHF. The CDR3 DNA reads TGTGCCAGCAGTGAATTCGACCCGGACAGGGGACTTTATAGCAATCAGCCCCAGCATTTT.

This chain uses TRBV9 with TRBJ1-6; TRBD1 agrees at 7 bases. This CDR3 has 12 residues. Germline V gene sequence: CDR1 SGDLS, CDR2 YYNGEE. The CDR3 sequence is CHTGQTNSPLHF. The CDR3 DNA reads TGTCATACGGGACAGACAAATTCACCCCTCCACTTT. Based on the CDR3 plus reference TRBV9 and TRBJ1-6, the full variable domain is DSGVTQTPKHLITATGQRVTLRCSPRSGDLSVYWYQQSLDQGLQFLIQYYNGEERAKGNILERFSAQQFPDLHSELNLSSLELGDSALYFCHTGQTNSPLHFGNGTRLTVT.

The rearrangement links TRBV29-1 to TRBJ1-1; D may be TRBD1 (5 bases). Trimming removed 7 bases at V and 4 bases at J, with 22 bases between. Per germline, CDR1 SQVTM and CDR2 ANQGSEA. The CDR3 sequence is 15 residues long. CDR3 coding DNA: TGCAGCGGCCTACATATCAGGGAGGGTAGCACTGAAGCTTTCTTT. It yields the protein CSGLHIREGSTEAFF. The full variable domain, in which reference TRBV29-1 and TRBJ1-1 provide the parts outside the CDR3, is SAVISQKPSRDICQRGTSLTIQCQVDSQVTMMFWYRQQPGQSLTLIATANQGSEATYESGFVIDKFPISRPNLTFSTLTVSNMSPEDSSIYLCSGLHIREGSTEAFFGQGTRLTVV.

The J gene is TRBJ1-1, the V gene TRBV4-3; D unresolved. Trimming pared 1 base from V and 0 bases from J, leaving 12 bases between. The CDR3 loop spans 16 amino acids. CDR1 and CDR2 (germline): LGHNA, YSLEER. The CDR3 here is CASSQGASGMNTEAFF. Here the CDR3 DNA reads TGCGCCAGCAGCCAAGGGGCCAGCGGTATGAACACTGAAGCTTTCTTT.

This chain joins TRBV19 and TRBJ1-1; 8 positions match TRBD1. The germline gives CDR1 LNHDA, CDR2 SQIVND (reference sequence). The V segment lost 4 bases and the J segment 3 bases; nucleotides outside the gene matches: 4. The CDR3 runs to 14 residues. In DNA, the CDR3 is TGTGCCAGTAGTACCGGGACAGGTGACACTGAAGCTTTCTTT. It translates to CASSTGTGDTEAFF.

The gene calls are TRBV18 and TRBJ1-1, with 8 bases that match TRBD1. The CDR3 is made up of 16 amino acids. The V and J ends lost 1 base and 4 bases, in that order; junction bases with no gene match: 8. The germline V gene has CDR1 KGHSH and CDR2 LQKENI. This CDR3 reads CASSPQQGAGTTEAFF. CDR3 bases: TGTGCCAGCTCACCACAGCAGGGGGCTGGTACCACTGAAGCTTTCTTT. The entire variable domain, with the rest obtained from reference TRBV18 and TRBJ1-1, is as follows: NAGVMQNPRHLVRRRGQEARLRCSPMKGHSHVYWYRQLPEEGLKFMVYLQKENIIDESGMPKERFSAEFPKEGPSILRIQQVVRGDSAAYFCASSPQQGAGTTEAFFGQGTRLTVV.

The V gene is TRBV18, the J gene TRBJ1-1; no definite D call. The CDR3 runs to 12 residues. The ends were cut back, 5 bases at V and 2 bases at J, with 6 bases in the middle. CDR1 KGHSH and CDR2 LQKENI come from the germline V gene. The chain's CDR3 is CASSWTNTEAFF. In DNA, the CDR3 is TGTGCCAGCTCATGGACTAACACTGAAGCTTTCTTT.

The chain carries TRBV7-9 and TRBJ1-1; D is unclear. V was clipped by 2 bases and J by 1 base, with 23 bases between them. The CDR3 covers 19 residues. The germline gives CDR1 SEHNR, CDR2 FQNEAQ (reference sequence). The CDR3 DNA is TGTGCCAGCAGCTTACCGTCGACTCTAATAGACGGGGAGAACACTGAAGCTTTCTTT. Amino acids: CASSLPSTLIDGENTEAFF.

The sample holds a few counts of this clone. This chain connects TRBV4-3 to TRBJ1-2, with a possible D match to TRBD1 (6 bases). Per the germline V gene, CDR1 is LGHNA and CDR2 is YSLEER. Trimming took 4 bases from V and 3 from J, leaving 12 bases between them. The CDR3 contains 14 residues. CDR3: CASSPQAGDYGYTF. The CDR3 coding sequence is TGCGCCAGCAGCCCCCAGGCAGGGGACTATGGCTACACCTTC.

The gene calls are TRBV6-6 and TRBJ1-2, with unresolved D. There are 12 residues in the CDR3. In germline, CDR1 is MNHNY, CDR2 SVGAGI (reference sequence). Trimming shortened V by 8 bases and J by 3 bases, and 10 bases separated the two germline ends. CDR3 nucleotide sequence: TGTGCCAGCGGCCGGGGAGACTATGGCTACACCTTC. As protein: CASGRGDYGYTF.

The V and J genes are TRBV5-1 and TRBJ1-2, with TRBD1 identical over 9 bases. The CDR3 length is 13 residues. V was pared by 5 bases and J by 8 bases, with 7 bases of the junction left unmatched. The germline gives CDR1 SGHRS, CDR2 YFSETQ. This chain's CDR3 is CASSPDRGRGYTF. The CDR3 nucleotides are TGCGCCAGCAGTCCGGACAGGGGAAGAGGCTACACCTTC.

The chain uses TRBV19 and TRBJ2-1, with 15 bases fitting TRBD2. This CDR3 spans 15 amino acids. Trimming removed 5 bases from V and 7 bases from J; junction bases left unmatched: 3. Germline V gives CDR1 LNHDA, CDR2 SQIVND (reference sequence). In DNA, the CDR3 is TGTGCCAGTAGTCTCGGGACTAGCGGGAGGAATGAGCAGTTCTTC. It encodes CASSLGTSGRNEQFF.